What follows are 9 T cell receptor beta chains derived from one specimen sequenced in a study of monozygotic twins with inflammatory bowel disease. TCRdb reprocessed the 5' RACE reads and stores each CDR3 protein as one record, lacking DNA. This sample's table has about 380,000 distinct CDR3 sequences. The source material was blood. These receptor sequences come from a human donor with ulcerative colitis or Crohn's disease, or a healthy co-twin of an affected twin (not recorded which).

V gene TRBV10-2 combines with J gene TRBJ1-1; the D call from TCRdb, TRBD1, cannot be confirmed without DNA. This CDR3 has 12 amino acids. Germline lookup yields CDR1 WSHSY and CDR2 SAAADI. The chain's CDR3 is CASSYRATEAFF.

The chain recombines TRBV10-3 with TRBJ1-6; TCRdb's assignment of TRBD1 cannot be checked, as there is no DNA. CDR1 ENHRY and CDR2 SYGVKD come from the germline V gene. This CDR3 spans 16 amino acids. The CDR3 spells CAISGQARTYNSPLHF.

The chain employs TRBV5-1 and TRBJ2-7; without DNA, the TCRdb call of TRBD1 cannot be checked. This CDR3 spans 15 amino acids. Germline-derived CDR1 and CDR2 are SGHRS and YFSETQ. This CDR3 reads CASSLEAPGYYEQYF. Full variable domain (remainder filled in from reference TRBV5-1 and TRBJ2-7): KAGVTQTPRYLIKTRGQQVTLSCSPISGHRSVSWYQQTPGQGLQFLFEYFSETQRNKGNFPGRFSGRQFSNSRSEMNVSTLELGDSALYLCASSLEAPGYYEQYFGPGTRLTVT.

The chain is built from TRBV7-8 and TRBJ2-5; absent DNA, TCRdb's TRBD1 call cannot be checked. Germline V gives CDR1 SGHVS, CDR2 FQNEAQ. The CDR3 sequence is 14 residues long. The CDR3 sequence is CASSALRGPETQYF.

The genes are TRBV10-3 and TRBJ2-5; TCRdb outputs TRBD1, but without DNA this stays unchecked. CDR3 length: 17 amino acids. From germline, CDR1 is ENHRY and CDR2 SYGVKD. CDR3 sequence reads: CAITSHQGAGTKETQYF.

This chain links TRBV30 with TRBJ1-1. Germline V gene lookup returns CDR1 GTSNPN and CDR2 SVGIG (reference sequence). This CDR3 spans 14 amino acids. CDR3 protein: CAWSVHRLNTEAFF.

The V gene is TRBV4-1, the J gene TRBJ2-7; the TCRdb call, TRBD2, lacks DNA for checking. Germline V CDR1 and CDR2: MGHRA, YSYEKL. This CDR3 has 14 residues. CDR3 sequence: CASSPTLLLYEQYF.

The V call is TRBV11-3, the J call TRBJ1-1. CDR1 is SGHNT, CDR2 YENEEA, per germline. The CDR3 consists of 13 residues. CDR3: CASSLFTNTEAFF.

V gene TRBV7-9 combines with J gene TRBJ2-5. In germline, CDR1 is SEHNR, CDR2 FQNEAQ (reference sequence). The CDR3 loop spans 14 amino acids. The CDR3 reads CASSLSLATETQYF.